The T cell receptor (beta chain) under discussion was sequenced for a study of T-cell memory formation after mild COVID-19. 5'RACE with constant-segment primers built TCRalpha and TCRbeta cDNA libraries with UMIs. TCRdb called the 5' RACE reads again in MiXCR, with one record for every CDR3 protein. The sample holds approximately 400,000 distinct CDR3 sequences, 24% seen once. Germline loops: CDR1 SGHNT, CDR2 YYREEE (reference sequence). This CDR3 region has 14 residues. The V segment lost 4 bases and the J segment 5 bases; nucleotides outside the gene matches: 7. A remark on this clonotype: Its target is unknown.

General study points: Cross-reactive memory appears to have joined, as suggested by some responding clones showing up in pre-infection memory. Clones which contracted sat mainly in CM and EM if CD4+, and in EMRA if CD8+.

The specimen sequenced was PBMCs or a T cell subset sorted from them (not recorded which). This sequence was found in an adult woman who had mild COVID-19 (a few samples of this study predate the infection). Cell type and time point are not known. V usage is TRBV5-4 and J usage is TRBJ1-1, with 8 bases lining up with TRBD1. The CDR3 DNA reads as TGTGCCAGCAGCCCAGGACAGGGTAAGACTGAAGCTTTCTTT. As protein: CASSPGQGKTEAFF.